The 30 T cell receptor beta chains presented below share a single source sample, sequenced in a study of blood T cell repertoires in COVID-19 (dated by TCRdb to 2020 to 2021). Preparation of the library involved the immunoSEQ multiplex PCR assay. In TCRdb, the immuneACCESS table is reduced to in-frame sequences with V and J assigned. These tables do not hold every clone; where another copy was compared, an unresolved V gene accounts for under half, and the others remain unexplained. Here the sample has under 200,000 clones; roughly 80% occur a single time. About 14% of the sample is held by the ten biggest clonotypes. Sequences were obtained from peripheral blood. The origin of the receptors is a woman between 70 and 85 years old with COVID-19, enrolled during active disease.

This clone was counted only a few times. V usage is TRBV19 and J usage is TRBJ1-2; D perhaps matches TRBD1 (6 bases). CDR3 length equals 15 residues. Trimming pared 3 bases from V and 0 bases from J, leaving 11 bases between. Germline V gives CDR1 LNHDA, CDR2 SQIVND (reference sequence). CDR3 sequence reads: CASSMTRTANYGYTF. CDR3 sequence (DNA): TGTGCCAGTAGTATGACAAGGACAGCTAACTATGGCTACACCTTC.

The V and J genes are TRBV14 and TRBJ1-6, with no clear D. V lost 3 bases and J 9 bases, leaving 12 bases between the germline ends. Germline V gene sequence: CDR1 SGHDN, CDR2 FVKESK. The CDR3 has 14 residues. The CDR3 DNA reads TGTGCCAGCAGCCATTACTATTCCCTTTCACCCCTCCACTTT. This sequence encodes CASSHYYSLSPLHF.

The chain couples TRBV6-1 to TRBJ1-2; 7 bases map to TRBD1. Germline CDR1 reads MNHNS; CDR2 reads SASEGT. The CDR3 totals 13 residues. V lost 2 bases to trimming and J lost 8 bases; unmatched junction nucleotides: 5. CDR3 sequence reads: CASSEFQGGGYTF. CDR3 nucleotides: TGTGCCAGCAGTGAATTTCAGGGGGGAGGCTACACCTTC.

The chain couples TRBV27 to TRBJ1-6; 9 bases are a match to TRBD1. Germline V CDR1 and CDR2: MNHEY, SMNVEV (reference sequence). The trim removed 8 bases at V and 8 bases at J, leaving 16 bases unmatched. CDR3 length: 17 residues. This chain's CDR3 is CASRNDRTGGLDSPLHF. CDR3 in DNA: TGTGCCAGCCGAAATGATAGAACAGGGGGCTTGGATTCACCCCTCCACTTT.

V is TRBV6-5 and J is TRBJ2-3; TRBD1 matches at 8 bases. CDR1 is MNHEY and CDR2 is SVGAGI in the germline V gene. V trimming: 4 bases; J trimming: 4 bases; junction bases outside the gene matches: 4. CDR3 length: 14 residues. The CDR3 coding sequence is TGTGCCAGCAGTTTACAGGGGGTAGCAGATACGCAGTATTTT. Its protein product is CASSLQGVADTQYF.

CDR3 in amino acids: CASLEPPGELFF. CDR3 sequence (DNA): TGTGCCAGCTTAGAACCCCCCGGGGAGCTGTTTTTT. The chain has TRBV12-3 or TRBV12-4 and TRBJ2-2; D gene unclear. This CDR3 is built from 12 residues. The V end was cut by 8 bases, the J end by 6 bases, with 10 bases between.

V and J are TRBV6-2 or TRBV6-3 and TRBJ2-1, with 7 bases fitting TRBD1. The CDR3 loop spans 15 amino acids. CDR1 is MNHEY and CDR2 is SVGEGT in the germline V gene. Losses at the gene ends were 5 bases for V and 3 bases for J; bases not matched to a gene: 7. CDR3 amino acids: CASSNPGQRYNEQFF. CDR3 DNA: TGTGCCAGCAGTAATCCGGGACAGCGCTACAATGAGCAGTTCTTC.

This chain uses TRBV13 with TRBJ2-5; TRBD2 aligns across 11 bases. J gave up 4 bases and V 6 bases, and 10 bases lay outside the gene matches. The CDR3 runs to 16 residues. Germline CDR1 and CDR2: PRHDT and FYEKMQ (reference sequence). This CDR3 reads CASRITSGGPRETQYF. The CDR3 DNA reads as TGTGCCAGCAGGATAACTAGCGGGGGTCCCAGAGAGACCCAGTACTTC.

This chain links TRBV18 with TRBJ1-2; TRBD1 matches 9 bases. CDR1 KGHSH and CDR2 LQKENI come from the germline V gene. CDR3 size: 15 residues. With 2 bases clipped from V and 6 bases from J, the junction kept 7 bases outside the gene matches. CDR3 sequence: CASSPNSRTGDGYTF. In DNA, the CDR3 is TGTGCCAGCTCACCAAACTCCCGGACAGGGGATGGCTACACCTTC. Combining the CDR3 with reference TRBV18 and TRBJ1-2 gives the whole variable domain NAGVMQNPRHLVRRRGQEARLRCSPMKGHSHVYWYRQLPEEGLKFMVYLQKENIIDESGMPKERFSAEFPKEGPSILRIQQVVRGDSAAYFCASSPNSRTGDGYTFGSGTRLTVV.

The chain is built from TRBV3-1 (or the pseudogene TRBV3-2) and TRBJ1-2; maybe TRBD1 (5 bases). V was trimmed by 4 bases and J by 4 bases, leaving 22 bases between them. CDR1 and CDR2 from the germline V gene are LGHDT and YNNKEL (reference sequence). CDR3 length: 17 residues. The CDR3 here is CASSLSGGRSLSYGYTF. Here the CDR3 DNA reads TGTGCCAGCAGCCTAAGCGGGGGTAGGTCCTTAAGCTATGGCTACACCTTC.

The chain recombines TRBV6-4 with TRBJ2-1, with 16 bases matching TRBD2. This CDR3 contains 15 residues. CDR1 MRHNA and CDR2 SNTAGT come from the germline V gene. Trimming at V came to 6 bases and at J to 8 bases, leaving 4 bases not matched to a gene. The CDR3 DNA reads as TGTGCCAGCAGCCCGGGACTAGCGGGGGGGCATGAGCAGTTCTTC. Translated: CASSPGLAGGHEQFF.

The chain uses TRBV6-5 and TRBJ1-1, with D perhaps TRBD1 (5 bases). CDR1 MNHEY and CDR2 SVGAGI come from the germline V gene. The V end was cut by 2 bases, the J end by 4 bases, with 8 bases between. The CDR3 spans 13 residues. DNA of the CDR3: TGTGCCAGCAGTTACCCAGGGTTCACTGAAGCTTTCTTT. The encoded protein is CASSYPGFTEAFF.

This chain uses TRBV30 with TRBJ2-2, with D uncertain. V lost 2 bases and J lost 8, with 12 bases in between. In germline, CDR1 is GTSNPN, CDR2 SVGIG (reference sequence). The CDR3 is 13 amino acids. The CDR3 region is CAWSPGALGELFF. DNA for the CDR3: TGTGCCTGGAGTCCAGGCGCCCTAGGGGAGCTGTTTTTT. Full variable domain (outside the CDR3, taken from reference TRBV30 and TRBJ2-2): SQTIHQWPATLVQPVGSPLSLECTVEGTSNPNLYWYRQAAGRGLQLLFYSVGIGQISSEVPQNLSASRPQDRQFILSSKKLLLSDSGFYLCAWSPGALGELFFGEGSRLTVL.

The rearrangement uses TRBV5-4 and TRBJ2-3; 12 bases fit TRBD2. The CDR3 extends over 16 amino acids. The germline V gene encodes CDR1 SGHNT and CDR2 YYREEE (reference sequence). J was trimmed by 4 bases and V by 5 bases; bases with no gene match: 8. The CDR3 reads CASSPSRLAGADTQYF. CDR3 nucleotides: TGTGCCAGCAGTCCCTCACGACTAGCGGGGGCAGATACGCAGTATTTT. The full variable domain, with the rest looked up from reference TRBV5-4 and TRBJ2-3, is ETGVTQSPTHLIKTRGQQVTLRCSSQSGHNTVSWYQQALGQGPQFIFQYYREEENGRGNFPPRFSGLQFPNYSSELNVNALELDDSALYLCASSPSRLAGADTQYFGPGTRLTVL.

The CDR3 sequence is CASTGTGVITGELFF. In DNA form, the CDR3 reads TGTGCCAGTACCGGGACAGGGGTTATTACCGGGGAGCTGTTTTTT. This chain connects TRBV7-6 to TRBJ2-2; 10 bases line up with TRBD1. CDR3 length equals 15 residues. V gave up 9 bases and J gave up 5 bases; unmatched junction bases: 9. Per germline, CDR1 SGHVS and CDR2 FNYEAQ.

CDR3 residues: CASSAGVEQFF. The CDR3 DNA sequence: TGCGCCAGCAGCGCCGGGGTTGAGCAGTTCTTC. This chain links TRBV5-1 with TRBJ2-1; TRBD2 is a possible D gene (5 bases). Germline V gene data show CDR1 as SGHRS and CDR2 as YFSETQ. Trimming removed 4 bases from V and 9 bases from J, with 8 bases in between. The CDR3 contains 11 residues.

In DNA, the CDR3 is TGTGCCAGCAGCTTAAATCAGGGGGGTGGTGAAAAACTGTTTTTT. It yields the protein CASSLNQGGGEKLFF. The J gene is TRBJ1-4, the V gene TRBV11-2; 7 bases match TRBD1. J was trimmed by 7 bases and V by 2 bases; bases with no gene match: 7. Germline lookup yields CDR1 SGHAT and CDR2 FQNNGV. The CDR3 is made up of 15 amino acids. Looking up the rest from reference TRBV11-2 and TRBJ1-4 gives the full variable domain: EAGVAQSPRYKIIEKRQSVAFWCNPISGHATLYWYQQILGQGPKLLIQFQNNGVVDDSQLPKDRFSAERLKGVDSTLKIQPAKLEDSAVYLCASSLNQGGGEKLFFGSGTQLSVL.

The chain carries TRBV6-5 and TRBJ1-6; 7 positions agree with TRBD1. The germline CDR1 and CDR2 sequences are MNHEY and SVGAGI. The CDR3 extends over 14 amino acids. The trim removed 10 bases at V and 7 bases at J, leaving 10 bases unmatched. The CDR3 loop reads CAIRPGTANSPLHF. The CDR3 nucleotides read TGTGCCATCCGCCCCGGGACAGCCAATTCACCCCTCCACTTT.

The DNA for the CDR3 is TGTGCCAGCAGCCCTAACGGTCCGCGCGCTGAAGCTTTCTTT. Residues: CASSPNGPRAEAFF. The J gene is TRBJ1-1, the V gene TRBV7-3; no reliable D call. Trimming cost V 5 bases and J 6 bases, with 16 bases left between them. This CDR3 has 14 residues. The germline gives CDR1 SGHTA, CDR2 FQGTGA. Variable domain in full (rest from reference TRBV7-3 and TRBJ1-1): GAGVSQTPSNKVTEKGKYVELRCDPISGHTALYWYRQSLGQGPEFLIYFQGTGAADDSGLPNDRFFAVRPEGSVSTLKIQRTERGDSAVYLCASSPNGPRAEAFFGQGTRLTVV.

The rearrangement uses TRBV28 and TRBJ1-3, with D hard to call. V dropped 5 bases and J dropped 0 bases, with 8 bases sitting between them. CDR1 and CDR2 from the germline V gene are MDHEN and SYDVKM. There are 14 residues in the CDR3. The CDR3 reads CASSPQDSGNTIYF. CDR3 coding DNA: TGTGCCAGCAGTCCTCAGGACTCTGGAAACACCATATATTTT.

This clone was found a few times. The V call is TRBV11-2, the J call TRBJ1-2, with D unresolved. From germline, CDR1 is SGHAT and CDR2 FQNNGV. V was pared by 5 bases and J by 5 bases, with 9 bases between. The CDR3 runs 12 residues. The CDR3 coding sequence is TGTGCCAGCAGCCCCCAGGTTTATGGCTACACCTTC. It codes for CASSPQVYGYTF.

The chain links TRBV27 to TRBJ2-1; TRBD1 is a possible D gene (5 bases). The V and J ends lost 4 bases and 7 bases respectively, with 14 bases between them. The CDR3 loop spans 14 amino acids. The germline V gene has CDR1 MNHEY and CDR2 SMNVEV (reference sequence). CDR3 DNA: TGTGCCAGCAGTTCCCGCGGACAACTGAATGAGCAGTTCTTC. This codes for CASSSRGQLNEQFF.

The chain links TRBV4-2 to TRBJ1-1, with D unresolved. This CDR3 has 14 amino acids. Germline loops: CDR1 LGHNA, CDR2 YNFKEQ. V was shortened by 4 bases and J by 1 base, with 10 bases between the two germline ends. As DNA, the CDR3 is TGTGCCAGCAGCCTCTCAACAGCGAACACTGAAGCTTTCTTT. Encoded protein: CASSLSTANTEAFF.

Concerning this clone itself: The sample carries other DNA sequences with the same CDR3. This chain joins TRBV5-1 and TRBJ1-1; D is ambiguous. The CDR3 is 14 amino acids. Per the germline V gene, CDR1 is SGHRS and CDR2 is YFSETQ. V shed 0 bases and J shed 1 base, with 7 bases lying between them. The CDR3 bases are TGCGCCAGCAGCTTGGTCGGCGGGAACACTGAAGCTTTCTTT. Its protein product is CASSLVGGNTEAFF.

The V gene is TRBV7-8, the J gene TRBJ2-1; TRBD2 matches at 8 bases. Germline V gives CDR1 SGHVS, CDR2 FQNEAQ. The junction had 6 bases not matched to a gene; V was cut back by 5 bases and J by 0 bases. CDR3 length: 16 amino acids. The CDR3 loop reads CASSNIAGSSYNEQFF. The CDR3 nucleotides read TGTGCCAGCAGCAACATAGCGGGGAGCTCCTACAATGAGCAGTTCTTC.

The gene calls are TRBV5-1 and TRBJ2-2; TRBD1 might be the D (6 bases). Per germline, CDR1 SGHRS and CDR2 YFSETQ. The CDR3 sequence is 17 residues long. The V gene lost 4 bases and the J gene lost 4 bases, with 20 bases spanning the gap. The DNA for the CDR3 is TGCGCCAGCAGCGACGGGACACGGCAGCTCGGCACCGGGGAGCTGTTTTTT. Protein: CASSDGTRQLGTGELFF. The full variable domain, its missing parts supplied by reference TRBV5-1 and TRBJ2-2, is KAGVTQTPRYLIKTRGQQVTLSCSPISGHRSVSWYQQTPGQGLQFLFEYFSETQRNKGNFPGRFSGRQFSNSRSEMNVSTLELGDSALYLCASSDGTRQLGTGELFFGEGSRLTVL.

The chain has TRBV20-1 and TRBJ2-1; D possibly uses TRBD1 or TRBD2 (5 bases each). V lost 3 bases, J lost 0 bases, and 15 bases lay in between. Germline CDR1 DFQATT, CDR2 SNEGSKA (reference sequence). CDR3 length: 16 amino acids. The CDR3 DNA sequence: TGCAGTGCTAGTGAGGGGCTGGGAAGCTCCTACAATGAGCAGTTCTTC. Protein sequence: CSASEGLGSSYNEQFF.

This sequence joins TRBV19 and TRBJ1-1, with a weak D call TRBD1 (6 bases). V lost 5 bases and J lost 7, with 17 bases in between. Germline loops: CDR1 LNHDA, CDR2 SQIVND (reference sequence). CDR3 length: 14 residues. CDR3 in amino acids: CASSLYQDSLEAFF. For the CDR3, the DNA is TGTGCCAGTAGTCTATACCAGGACAGCCTTGAAGCTTTCTTT.

J is TRBJ1-2 and V is TRBV6-5; 12 nucleotides line up with TRBD1. V trimming: 10 bases; J trimming: 8 bases; junction bases outside the gene matches: 11. The germline gives CDR1 MNHEY, CDR2 SVGAGI. The CDR3 totals 14 residues. CDR3 in DNA: TGTGCCACCAAAAACCCCGGGACAGGGGGCGGCTACACCTTC. It specifies CATKNPGTGGGYTF.

The V gene is TRBV6-5, the J gene TRBJ2-1; 12 bases fit TRBD2. CDR1 is MNHEY, CDR2 SVGAGI, per germline. This CDR3 has 15 residues. J was trimmed by 5 bases and V by 8 bases; bases with no gene match: 7. The CDR3 sequence is CASGGTSGPNNEQFF. CDR3 coding DNA: TGTGCCAGCGGGGGGACTAGCGGGCCAAACAATGAGCAGTTCTTC.